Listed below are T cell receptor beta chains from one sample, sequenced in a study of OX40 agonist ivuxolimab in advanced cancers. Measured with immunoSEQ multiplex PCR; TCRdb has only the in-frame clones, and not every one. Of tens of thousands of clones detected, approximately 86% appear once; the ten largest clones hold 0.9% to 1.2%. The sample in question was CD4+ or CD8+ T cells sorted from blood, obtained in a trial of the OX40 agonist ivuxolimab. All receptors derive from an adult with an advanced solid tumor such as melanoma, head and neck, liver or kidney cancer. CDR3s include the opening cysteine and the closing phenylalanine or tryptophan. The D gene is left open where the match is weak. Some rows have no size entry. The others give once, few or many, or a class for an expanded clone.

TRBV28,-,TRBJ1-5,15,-,TGTGCCAGCAGTTTATTGAGGTCGGGGTTCCAGCCCCAGCATTTT,CASSLLRSGFQPQHF
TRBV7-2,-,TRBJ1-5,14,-,TGTGCCAGCACCTCGGGCAGGGTGGCTCAGCCCCAGCATTTT,CASTSGRVAQPQHF
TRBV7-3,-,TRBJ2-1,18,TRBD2,TGTGCCAGCAGCCCGCACGCGCCGGGACTAGCGGGAGGGCATGAGCAGTTCTTC,CASSPHAPGLAGGHEQFF
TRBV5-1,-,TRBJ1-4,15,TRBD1,TGCGCCAGCAGCCTGGCCGGGACAGGGGGCGAAAAACTGTTTTTT,CASSLAGTGGEKLFF
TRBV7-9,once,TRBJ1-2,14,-,TGTGCCAGCAGCTTAGCAGGGGGGGACTATGGCTACACCTTC,CASSLAGGDYGYTF
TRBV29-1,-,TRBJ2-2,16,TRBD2,TGCAGCGTTTGGGGTAGCGGGAGGGCCAACACCGGGGAGCTGTTTTTT,CSVWGSGRANTGELFF
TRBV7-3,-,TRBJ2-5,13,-,TGTGCCAGCAGCTTTACCGCAACAGAGACCCAGTACTTC,CASSFTATETQYF
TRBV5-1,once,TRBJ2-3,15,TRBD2,TGCGCCAGCAGCTTGGATATGCTAGCGGGAGATACGCAGTATTTT,CASSLDMLAGDTQYF
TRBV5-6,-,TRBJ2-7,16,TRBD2,TGTGCCAGCAGCTTAGGACTAGCGGGAATAGTCCACGAGCAGTACTTC,CASSLGLAGIVHEQYF
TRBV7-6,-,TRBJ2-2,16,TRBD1,TGTGCCAGCAGCTTAGGTCAGGGGGAGAACACCGGGGAGCTGTTTTTT,CASSLGQGENTGELFF
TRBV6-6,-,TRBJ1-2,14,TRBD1,TGTGCCAGCATATACGGACAGGGGGACTATGGCTACACCTTC,CASIYGQGDYGYTF
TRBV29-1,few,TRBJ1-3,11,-,TGCAGCGTTGAACTACGGGAGGTCATATATTTT,CSVELREVIYF
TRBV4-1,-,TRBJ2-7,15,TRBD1,TGCGCCAGCAGCACCCGACAGGGGGTTCCCTACGAGCAGTACTTC,CASSTRQGVPYEQYF
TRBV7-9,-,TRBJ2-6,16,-,TGTGCCAGCAGCTTCGGGGAGTACTCTGGGGCCAACGTCCTGACTTTC,CASSFGEYSGANVLTF
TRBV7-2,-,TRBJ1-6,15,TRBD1,TGTGCCAGCAGCTTAGCAGGGACAGGGGACTCACCCCTCCACTTT,CASSLAGTGDSPLHF
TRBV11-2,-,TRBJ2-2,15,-,TGTGCCAGCAGCTTAGCCACAGGGGGGGCCGGGGAGCTGTTTTTT,CASSLATGGAGELFF